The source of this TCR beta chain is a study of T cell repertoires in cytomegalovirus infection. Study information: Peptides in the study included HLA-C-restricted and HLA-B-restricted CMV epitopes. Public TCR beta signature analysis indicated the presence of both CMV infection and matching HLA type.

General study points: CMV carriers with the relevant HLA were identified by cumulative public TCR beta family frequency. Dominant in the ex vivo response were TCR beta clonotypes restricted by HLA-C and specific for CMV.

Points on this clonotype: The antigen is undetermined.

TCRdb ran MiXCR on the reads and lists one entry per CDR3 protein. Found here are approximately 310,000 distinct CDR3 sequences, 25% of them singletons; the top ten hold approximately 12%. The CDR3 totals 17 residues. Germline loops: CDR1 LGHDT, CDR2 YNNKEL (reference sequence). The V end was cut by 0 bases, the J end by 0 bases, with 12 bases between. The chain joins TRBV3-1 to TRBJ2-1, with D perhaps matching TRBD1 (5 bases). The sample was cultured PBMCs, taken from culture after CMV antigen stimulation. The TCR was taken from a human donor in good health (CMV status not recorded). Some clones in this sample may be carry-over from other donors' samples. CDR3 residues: CASSQDSGLVSYNEQFF. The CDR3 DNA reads TGTGCCAGCAGCCAAGACTCAGGGTTGGTCTCCTACAATGAGCAGTTCTTC.